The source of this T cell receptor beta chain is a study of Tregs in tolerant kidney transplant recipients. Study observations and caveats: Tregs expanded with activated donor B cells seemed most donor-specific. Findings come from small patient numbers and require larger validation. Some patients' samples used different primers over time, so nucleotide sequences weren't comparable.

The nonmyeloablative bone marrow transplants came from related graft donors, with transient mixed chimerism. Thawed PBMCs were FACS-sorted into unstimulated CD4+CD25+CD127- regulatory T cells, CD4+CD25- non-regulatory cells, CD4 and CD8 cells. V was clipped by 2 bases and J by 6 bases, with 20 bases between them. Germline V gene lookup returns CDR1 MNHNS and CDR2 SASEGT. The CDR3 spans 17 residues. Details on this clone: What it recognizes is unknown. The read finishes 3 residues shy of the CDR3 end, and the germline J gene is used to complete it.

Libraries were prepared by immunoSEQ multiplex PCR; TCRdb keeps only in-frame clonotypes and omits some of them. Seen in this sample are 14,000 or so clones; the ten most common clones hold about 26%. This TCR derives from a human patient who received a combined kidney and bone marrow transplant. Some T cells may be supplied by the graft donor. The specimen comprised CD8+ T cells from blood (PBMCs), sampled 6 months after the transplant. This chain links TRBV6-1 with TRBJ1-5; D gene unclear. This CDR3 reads CASSEFGEMIDLQPQHF. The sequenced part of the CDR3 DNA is TGTGCCAGCAGTGAATTCGGGGAGATGATCGACCTTCAGCCC.